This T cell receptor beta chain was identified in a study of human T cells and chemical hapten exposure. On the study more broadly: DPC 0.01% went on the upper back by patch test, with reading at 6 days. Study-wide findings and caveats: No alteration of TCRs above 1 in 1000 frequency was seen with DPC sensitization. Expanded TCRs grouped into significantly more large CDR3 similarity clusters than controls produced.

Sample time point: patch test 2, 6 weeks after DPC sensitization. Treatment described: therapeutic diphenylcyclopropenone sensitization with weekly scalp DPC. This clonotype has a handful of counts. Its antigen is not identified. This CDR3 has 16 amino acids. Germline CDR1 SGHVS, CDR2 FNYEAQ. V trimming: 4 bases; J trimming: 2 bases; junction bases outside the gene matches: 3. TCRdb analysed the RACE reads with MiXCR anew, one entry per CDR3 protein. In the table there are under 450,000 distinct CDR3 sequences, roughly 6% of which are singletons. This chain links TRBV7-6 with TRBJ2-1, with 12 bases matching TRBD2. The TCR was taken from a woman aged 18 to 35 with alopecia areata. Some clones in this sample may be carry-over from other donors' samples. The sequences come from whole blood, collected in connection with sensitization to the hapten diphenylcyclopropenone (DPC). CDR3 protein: CASSSTSGGPYNEQFF. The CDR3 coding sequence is TGTGCCAGCAGCTCAACTAGCGGGGGGCCCTACAATGAGCAGTTCTTC.